What follows are 5 T cell receptor beta chains derived from one specimen sequenced in a study of CD8 T cells in ankylosing spondylitis. Study outcomes and limitations: A motif in TCR beta, a set of seven to nine highly homologous variants, appeared characteristic of ankylosing spondylitis blood.

Which antigens these TCRs recognize remains unknown. TCRdb called the 5' RACE reads again in MiXCR, with one record for every CDR3 protein. Of 800,000 to 900,000 distinct CDR3 sequences in the sample, around 11% were seen once. Sequenced material: blood, either unsorted or a sorted T cell fraction (not recorded which). The receptors here all came from a male donor with ankylosing spondylitis.

The chain links TRBV4-3 to TRBJ2-1; perhaps TRBD2 as D (5 bases). Germline lookup yields CDR1 LGHNA and CDR2 YSLEER. The CDR3 runs 16 residues. The V gene lost 3 bases and the J gene lost 3 bases, with 15 bases spanning the gap. In nucleotides, the CDR3 is TGCGCCAGCAGCCATTTAGGAGGCAGAAGCTACAATGAGCAGTTCTTC. Translation gives CASSHLGGRSYNEQFF.

This clonotype was detected only a few times. The chain joins TRBV7-2 to TRBJ1-4; D may be TRBD1 (5 bases). The V gene's germline CDR1 is SGHTA and CDR2 FQGNSA. Between the trimmed V and J ends, which lost 5 bases and 6 bases, there was a span of 13 bases. This CDR3 is built from 14 residues. The CDR3 region has the DNA TGTGCCAGCAGCCGGGGGGGGAGTGATGAAAAACTGTTTTTT. It is translated as CASSRGGSDEKLFF. The full variable domain, its missing parts supplied by reference TRBV7-2 and TRBJ1-4, is GAGVSQSPSNKVTEKGKDVELRCDPISGHTALYWYRQSLGQGLEFLIYFQGNSAPDKSGLPSDRFSAERTGGSVSTLTIQRTQQEDSAVYLCASSRGGSDEKLFFGSGTQLSVL.

Many counts were recorded for this clonotype. V gene TRBV20-1 combines with J gene TRBJ2-6, with D hard to call. Germline V lookup: CDR1 DFQATT, CDR2 SNEGSKA (reference sequence). Trimming pared 6 bases from V and 0 bases from J, leaving 3 bases between. CDR3 length: 12 amino acids. CDR3 sequence: CSAGSGANVLTF. DNA for the CDR3: TGCAGTGCAGGCTCTGGGGCCAACGTCCTGACTTTC.

This clonotype was observed a few times. The chain links TRBV20-1 to TRBJ2-2; TRBD2 aligns across 16 bases. The CDR3 contains 18 residues. Germline values: CDR1 DFQATT, CDR2 SNEGSKA (reference sequence). J gave up 2 bases and V 5 bases, and 8 bases lay outside the gene matches. The CDR3 loop reads CSAAGTSGRVVNTGELFF. CDR3 DNA sequence: TGCAGTGCTGCGGGGACTAGCGGGAGGGTCGTAAACACCGGGGAGCTGTTTTTT.

The V gene is TRBV18, the J gene TRBJ2-3; the D is unclear. Germline CDR1 and CDR2: KGHSH and LQKENI. The CDR3 contains 16 residues. Trimming removed 1 base from V and 0 bases from J, with 11 bases in between. This CDR3 is CASSPLLGTSTDTQYF. The CDR3 DNA reads as TGTGCCAGCTCACCACTTCTAGGCACCAGCACAGATACGCAGTATTTT. Filled out from reference TRBV18 and TRBJ2-3, the complete variable domain reads NAGVMQNPRHLVRRRGQEARLRCSPMKGHSHVYWYRQLPEEGLKFMVYLQKENIIDESGMPKERFSAEFPKEGPSILRIQQVVRGDSAAYFCASSPLLGTSTDTQYFGPGTRLTVL.